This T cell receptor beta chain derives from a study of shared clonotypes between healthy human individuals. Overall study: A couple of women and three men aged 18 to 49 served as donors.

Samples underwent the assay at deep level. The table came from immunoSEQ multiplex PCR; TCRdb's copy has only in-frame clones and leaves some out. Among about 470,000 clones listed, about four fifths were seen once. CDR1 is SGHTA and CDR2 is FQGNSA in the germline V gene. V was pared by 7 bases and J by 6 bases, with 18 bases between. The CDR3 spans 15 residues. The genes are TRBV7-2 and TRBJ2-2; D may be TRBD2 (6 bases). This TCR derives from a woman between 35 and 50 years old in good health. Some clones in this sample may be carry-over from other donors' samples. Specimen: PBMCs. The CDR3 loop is CASTLGGAQPGELFF. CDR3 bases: TGTGCCAGCACCCTTGGCGGGGCCCAACCCGGGGAGCTGTTTTTT.